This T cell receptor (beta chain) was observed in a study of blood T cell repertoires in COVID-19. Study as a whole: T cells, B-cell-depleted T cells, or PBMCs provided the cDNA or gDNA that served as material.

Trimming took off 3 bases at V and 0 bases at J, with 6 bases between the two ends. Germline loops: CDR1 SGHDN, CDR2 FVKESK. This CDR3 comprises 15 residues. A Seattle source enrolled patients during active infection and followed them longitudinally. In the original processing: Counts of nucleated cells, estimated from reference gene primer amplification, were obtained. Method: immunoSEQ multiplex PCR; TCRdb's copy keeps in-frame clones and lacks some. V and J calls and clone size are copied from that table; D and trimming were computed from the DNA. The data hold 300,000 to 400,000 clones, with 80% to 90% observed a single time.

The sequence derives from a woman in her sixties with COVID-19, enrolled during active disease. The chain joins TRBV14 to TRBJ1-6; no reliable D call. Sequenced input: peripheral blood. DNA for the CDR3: TGTGCCAGCAGCCAGACTCTCTCCTATAATTCACCCCTCCACTTT. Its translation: CASSQTLSYNSPLHF.